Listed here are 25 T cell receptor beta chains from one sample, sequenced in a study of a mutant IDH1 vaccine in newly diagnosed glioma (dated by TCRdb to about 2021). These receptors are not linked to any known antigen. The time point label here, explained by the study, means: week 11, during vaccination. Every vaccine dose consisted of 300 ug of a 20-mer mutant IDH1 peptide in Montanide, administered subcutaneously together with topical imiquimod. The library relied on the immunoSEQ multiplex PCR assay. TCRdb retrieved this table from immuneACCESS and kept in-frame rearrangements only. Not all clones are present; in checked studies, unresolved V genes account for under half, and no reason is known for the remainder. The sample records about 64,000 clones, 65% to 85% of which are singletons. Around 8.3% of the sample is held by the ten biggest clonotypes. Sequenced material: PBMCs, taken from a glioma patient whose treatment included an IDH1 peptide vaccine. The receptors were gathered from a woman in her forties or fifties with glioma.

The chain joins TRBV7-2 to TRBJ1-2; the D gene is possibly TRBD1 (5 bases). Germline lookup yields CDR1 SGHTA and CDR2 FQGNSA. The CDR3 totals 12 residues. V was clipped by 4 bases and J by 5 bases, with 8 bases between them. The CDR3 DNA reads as TGTGCCAGCAGCTCCCGGGGGTATGGCTACACCTTC. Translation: CASSSRGYGYTF.

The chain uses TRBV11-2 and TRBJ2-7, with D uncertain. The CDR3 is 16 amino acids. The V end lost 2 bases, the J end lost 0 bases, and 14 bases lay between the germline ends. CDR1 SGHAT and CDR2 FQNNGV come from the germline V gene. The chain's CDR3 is CASSLTGSAPSYEQYF. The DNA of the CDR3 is TGTGCCAGCAGCTTAACCGGGTCAGCCCCCTCCTACGAGCAGTACTTC.

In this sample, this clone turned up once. The CDR3 spells CATSSIGGAGNQPQHF. As DNA, the CDR3 is TGTGCCACCAGCAGTATAGGGGGCGCGGGCAATCAGCCCCAGCATTTT. The genes are TRBV15 and TRBJ1-5, with TRBD1 matching 7 bases. In germline, CDR1 is LNHNV, CDR2 YYDKDF (reference sequence). This CDR3 is 16 amino acids long. J lost 2 bases, V lost 3 bases, and 7 bases had no gene match.

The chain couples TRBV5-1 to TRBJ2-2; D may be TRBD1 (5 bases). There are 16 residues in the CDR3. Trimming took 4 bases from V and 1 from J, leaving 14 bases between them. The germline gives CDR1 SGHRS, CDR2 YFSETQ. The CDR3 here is CASSPNVQGNTGELFF. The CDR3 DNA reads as TGCGCCAGCAGCCCCAACGTTCAGGGGAACACCGGGGAGCTGTTTTTT.

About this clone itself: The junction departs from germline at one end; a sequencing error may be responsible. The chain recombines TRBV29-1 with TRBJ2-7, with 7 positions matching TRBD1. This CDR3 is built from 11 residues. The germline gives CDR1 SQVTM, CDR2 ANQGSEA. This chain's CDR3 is CSVEEGTEGHF. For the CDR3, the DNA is TGCAGCGTTGAAGAAGGGACAGAAGGGCACTTC.

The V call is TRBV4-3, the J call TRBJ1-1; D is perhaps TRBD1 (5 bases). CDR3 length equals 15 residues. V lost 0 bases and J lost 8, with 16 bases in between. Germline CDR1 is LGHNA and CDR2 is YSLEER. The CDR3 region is CASSQDLTGLNEAFF. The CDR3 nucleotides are TGCGCCAGCAGCCAAGATTTAACAGGACTTAACGAAGCTTTCTTT.

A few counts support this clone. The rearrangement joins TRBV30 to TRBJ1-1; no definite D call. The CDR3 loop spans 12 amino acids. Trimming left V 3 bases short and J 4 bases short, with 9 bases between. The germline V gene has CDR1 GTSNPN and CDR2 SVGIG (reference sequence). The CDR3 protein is CAWSLAGTEAFF. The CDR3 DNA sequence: TGTGCCTGGAGCCTCGCCGGCACTGAAGCTTTCTTT.

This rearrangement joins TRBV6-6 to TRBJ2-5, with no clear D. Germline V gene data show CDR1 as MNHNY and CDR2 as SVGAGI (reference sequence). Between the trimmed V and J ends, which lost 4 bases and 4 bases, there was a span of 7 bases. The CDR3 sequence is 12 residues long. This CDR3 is CASSSLPETQYF. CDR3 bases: TGTGCCAGCAGTTCTTTGCCAGAGACCCAGTACTTC.

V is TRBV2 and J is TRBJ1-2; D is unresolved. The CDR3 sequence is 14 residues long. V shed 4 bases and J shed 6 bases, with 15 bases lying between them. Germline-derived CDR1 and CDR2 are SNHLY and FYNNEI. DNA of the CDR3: TGTGCCAGCAGTGTTGTGTATTCCTACGATGGCTACACCTTC. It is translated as CASSVVYSYDGYTF.

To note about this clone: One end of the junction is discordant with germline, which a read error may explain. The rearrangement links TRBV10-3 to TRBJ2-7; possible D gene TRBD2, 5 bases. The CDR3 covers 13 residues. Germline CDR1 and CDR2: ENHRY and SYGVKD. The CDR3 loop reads CAISDPPPLIGDF. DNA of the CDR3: TGTGCCATCAGTGACCCTCCTCCCCTCATCGGGGACTTC.

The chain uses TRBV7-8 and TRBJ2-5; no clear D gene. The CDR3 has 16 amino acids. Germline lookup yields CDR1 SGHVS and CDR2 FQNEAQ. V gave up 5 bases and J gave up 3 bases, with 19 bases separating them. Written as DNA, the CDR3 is TGTGCCAGCAGCCCCTCTCTCCGAAGTCGAGAAGAGACCCAGTACTTC. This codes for CASSPSLRSREETQYF.

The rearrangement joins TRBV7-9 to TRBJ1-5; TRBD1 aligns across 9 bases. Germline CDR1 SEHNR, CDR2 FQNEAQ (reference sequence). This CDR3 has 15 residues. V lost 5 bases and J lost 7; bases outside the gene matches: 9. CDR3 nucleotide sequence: TGTGCCAGCAGCAGCGGACAGGGGCCGGGACAGCCCCAGCATTTT. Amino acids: CASSSGQGPGQPQHF.

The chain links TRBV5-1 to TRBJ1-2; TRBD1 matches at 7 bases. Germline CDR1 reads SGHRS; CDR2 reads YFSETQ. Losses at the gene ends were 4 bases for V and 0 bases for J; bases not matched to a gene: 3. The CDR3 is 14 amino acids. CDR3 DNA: TGCGCCAGCAGCCTTCAGGGGGCTAACTATGGCTACACCTTC. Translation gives CASSLQGANYGYTF. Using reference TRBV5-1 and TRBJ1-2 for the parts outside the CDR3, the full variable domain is KAGVTQTPRYLIKTRGQQVTLSCSPISGHRSVSWYQQTPGQGLQFLFEYFSETQRNKGNFPGRFSGRQFSNSRSEMNVSTLELGDSALYLCASSLQGANYGYTFGSGTRLTVV.

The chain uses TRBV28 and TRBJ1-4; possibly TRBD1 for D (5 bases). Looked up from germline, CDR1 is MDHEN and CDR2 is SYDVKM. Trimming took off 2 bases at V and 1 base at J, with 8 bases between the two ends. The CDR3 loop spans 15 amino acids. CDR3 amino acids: CASSLGAQTNEKLFF. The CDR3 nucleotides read TGTGCCAGCAGTTTAGGGGCGCAAACTAATGAAAAACTGTTTTTT.

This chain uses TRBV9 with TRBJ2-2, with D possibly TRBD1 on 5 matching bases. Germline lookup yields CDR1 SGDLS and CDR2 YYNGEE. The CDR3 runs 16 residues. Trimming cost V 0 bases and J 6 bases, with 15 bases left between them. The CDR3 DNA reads TGTGCCAGCAGCGTAGAAACAGGAAAGAAATCCGGGGAGCTGTTTTTT. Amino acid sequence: CASSVETGKKSGELFF. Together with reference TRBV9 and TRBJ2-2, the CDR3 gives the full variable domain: DSGVTQTPKHLITATGQRVTLRCSPRSGDLSVYWYQQSLDQGLQFLIQYYNGEERAKGNILERFSAQQFPDLHSELNLSSLELGDSALYFCASSVETGKKSGELFFGEGSRLTVL.

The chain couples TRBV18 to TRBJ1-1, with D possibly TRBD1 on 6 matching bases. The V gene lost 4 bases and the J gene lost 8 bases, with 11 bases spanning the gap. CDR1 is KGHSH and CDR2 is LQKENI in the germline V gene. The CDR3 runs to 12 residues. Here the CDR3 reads CASSLNREEAFF. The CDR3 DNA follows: TGTGCCAGCTCACTAAACAGGGAAGAAGCTTTCTTT.

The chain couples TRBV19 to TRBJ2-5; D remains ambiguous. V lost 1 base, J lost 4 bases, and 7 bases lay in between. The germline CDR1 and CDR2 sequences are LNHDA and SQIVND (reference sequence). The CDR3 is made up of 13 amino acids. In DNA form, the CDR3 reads TGTGCCAGTAGTATAGGAAGGTCAGAGACCCAGTACTTC. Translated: CASSIGRSETQYF. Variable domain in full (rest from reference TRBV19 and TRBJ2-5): DGGITQSPKYLFRKEGQNVTLSCEQNLNHDAMYWYRQDPGQGLRLIYYSQIVNDFQKGDIAEGYSVSREKKESFPLTVTSAQKNPTAFYLCASSIGRSETQYFGPGTRLLVL.

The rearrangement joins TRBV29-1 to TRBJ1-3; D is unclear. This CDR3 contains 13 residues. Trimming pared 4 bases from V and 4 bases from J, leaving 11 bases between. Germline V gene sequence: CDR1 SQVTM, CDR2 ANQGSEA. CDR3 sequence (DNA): TGCAGCGTTGGGAGGCCAGACGGAAACACCATATATTTT. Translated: CSVGRPDGNTIYF.

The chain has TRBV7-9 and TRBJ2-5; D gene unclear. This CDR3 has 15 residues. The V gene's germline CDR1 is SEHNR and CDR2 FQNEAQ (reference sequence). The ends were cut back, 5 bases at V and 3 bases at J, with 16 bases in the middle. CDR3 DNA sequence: TGTGCCAGCAGCACGAAACAATACAAGAAAGAGACCCAGTACTTC. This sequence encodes CASSTKQYKKETQYF.

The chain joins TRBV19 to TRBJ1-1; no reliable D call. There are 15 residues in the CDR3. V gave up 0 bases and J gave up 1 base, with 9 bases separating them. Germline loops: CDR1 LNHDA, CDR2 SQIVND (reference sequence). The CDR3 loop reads CASSIEPYTNTEAFF. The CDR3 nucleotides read TGTGCCAGTAGTATAGAGCCATATACGAACACTGAAGCTTTCTTT.

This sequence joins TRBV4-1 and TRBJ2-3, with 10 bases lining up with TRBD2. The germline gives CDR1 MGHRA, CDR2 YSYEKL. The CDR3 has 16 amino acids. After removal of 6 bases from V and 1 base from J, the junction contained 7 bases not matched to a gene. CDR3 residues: CASSLASGGRTDTQYF. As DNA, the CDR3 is TGCGCCAGCAGTCTCGCTAGCGGGGGCCGCACAGATACGCAGTATTTT.

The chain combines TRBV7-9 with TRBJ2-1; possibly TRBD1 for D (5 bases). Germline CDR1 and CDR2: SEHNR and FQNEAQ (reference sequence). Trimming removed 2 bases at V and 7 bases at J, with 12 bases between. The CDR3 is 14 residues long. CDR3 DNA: TGTGCCAGCAGCTTAACTCAGGGCCCTAATGAGCAGTTCTTC. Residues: CASSLTQGPNEQFF. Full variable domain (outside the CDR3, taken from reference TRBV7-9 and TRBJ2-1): DTGVSQNPRHKITKRGQNVTFRCDPISEHNRLYWYRQTLGQGPEFLTYFQNEAQLEKSRLLSDRFSAERPKGSFSTLEIQRTEQGDSAMYLCASSLTQGPNEQFFGPGTRLTVL.

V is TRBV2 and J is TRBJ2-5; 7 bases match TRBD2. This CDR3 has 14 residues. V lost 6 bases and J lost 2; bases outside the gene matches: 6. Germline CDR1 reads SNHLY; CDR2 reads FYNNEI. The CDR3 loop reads CASRLRGKQETQYF. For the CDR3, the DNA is TGTGCCAGCAGGTTGCGGGGGAAGCAAGAGACCCAGTACTTC.

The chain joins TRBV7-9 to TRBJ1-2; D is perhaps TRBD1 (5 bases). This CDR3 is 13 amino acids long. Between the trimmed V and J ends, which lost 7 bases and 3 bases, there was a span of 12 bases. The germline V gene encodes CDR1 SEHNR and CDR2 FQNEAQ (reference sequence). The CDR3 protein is CASTWGSDYGYTF. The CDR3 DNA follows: TGTGCCAGCACTTGGGGCTCAGACTATGGCTACACCTTC. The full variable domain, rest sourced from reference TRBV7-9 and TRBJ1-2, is DTGVSQNPRHKITKRGQNVTFRCDPISEHNRLYWYRQTLGQGPEFLTYFQNEAQLEKSRLLSDRFSAERPKGSFSTLEIQRTEQGDSAMYLCASTWGSDYGYTFGSGTRLTVV.

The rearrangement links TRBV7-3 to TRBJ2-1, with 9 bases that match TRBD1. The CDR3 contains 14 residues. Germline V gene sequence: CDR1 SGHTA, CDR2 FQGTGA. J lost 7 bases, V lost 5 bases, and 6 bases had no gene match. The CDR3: CASSPGQGSNEQFF. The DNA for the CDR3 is TGTGCCAGCAGCCCGGGACAGGGTTCGAATGAGCAGTTCTTC.